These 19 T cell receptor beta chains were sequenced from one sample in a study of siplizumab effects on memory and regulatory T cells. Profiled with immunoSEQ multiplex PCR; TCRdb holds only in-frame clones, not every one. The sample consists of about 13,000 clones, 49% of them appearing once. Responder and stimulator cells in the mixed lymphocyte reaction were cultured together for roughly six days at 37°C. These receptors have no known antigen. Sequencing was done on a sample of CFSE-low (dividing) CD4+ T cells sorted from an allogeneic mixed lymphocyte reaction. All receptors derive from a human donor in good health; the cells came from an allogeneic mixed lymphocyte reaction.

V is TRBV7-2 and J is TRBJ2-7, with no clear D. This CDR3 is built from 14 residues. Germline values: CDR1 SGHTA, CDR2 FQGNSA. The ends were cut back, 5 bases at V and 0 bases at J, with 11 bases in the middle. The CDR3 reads CASSGVGGSYEQYF. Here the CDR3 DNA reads TGTGCCAGCAGCGGGGTGGGCGGCTCCTACGAGCAGTACTTC.

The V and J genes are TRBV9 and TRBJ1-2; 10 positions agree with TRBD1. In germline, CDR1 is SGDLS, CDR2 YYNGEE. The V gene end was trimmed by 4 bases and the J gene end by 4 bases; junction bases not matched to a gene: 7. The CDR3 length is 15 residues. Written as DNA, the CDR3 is TGTGCCAGCAGCAGACAGGGGGCGCCCGGCTATGGCTACACCTTC. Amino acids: CASSRQGAPGYGYTF. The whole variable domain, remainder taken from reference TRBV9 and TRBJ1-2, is DSGVTQTPKHLITATGQRVTLRCSPRSGDLSVYWYQQSLDQGLQFLIQYYNGEERAKGNILERFSAQQFPDLHSELNLSSLELGDSALYFCASSRQGAPGYGYTFGSGTRLTVV.

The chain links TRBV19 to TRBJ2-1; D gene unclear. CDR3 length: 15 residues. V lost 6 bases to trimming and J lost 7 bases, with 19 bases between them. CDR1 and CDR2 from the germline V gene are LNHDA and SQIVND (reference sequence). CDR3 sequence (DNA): TGTGCCAGTAGACCGATCTGGGCTAACGGAAATGAGCAGTTCTTC. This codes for CASRPIWANGNEQFF.

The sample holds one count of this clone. The CDR3: CASSDHGAGNYGYTF. DNA of the CDR3: TGTGCCAGCAGTGACCACGGAGCCGGTAACTATGGCTACACCTTC. The chain combines TRBV6-1 with TRBJ1-2, with D hard to call. Germline V gene data show CDR1 as MNHNS and CDR2 as SASEGT. This CDR3 is built from 15 residues. Trimming shortened V by 3 bases and J by 1 base, and 12 bases separated the two germline ends.

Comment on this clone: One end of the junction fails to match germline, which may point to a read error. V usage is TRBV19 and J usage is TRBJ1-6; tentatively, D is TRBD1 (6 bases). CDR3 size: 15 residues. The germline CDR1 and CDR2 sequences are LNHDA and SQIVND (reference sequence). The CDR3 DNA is TGTGCCAGTAGGATAGGAGGGCAGGGGATTTCACCCCTCCACTTT. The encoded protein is CASRIGGQGISPLHF.

The DNA of the CDR3 is TGTGCCTGGAGTGTCGGCCTCCAAGAGACCCAGTACTTC. This translates into CAWSVGLQETQYF. The chain is built from TRBV30 and TRBJ2-5; D uncertain. V was shortened by 0 bases and J by 1 base, with 6 bases between the two germline ends. The germline CDR1 and CDR2 sequences are GTSNPN and SVGIG (reference sequence). The CDR3 is 13 residues long.

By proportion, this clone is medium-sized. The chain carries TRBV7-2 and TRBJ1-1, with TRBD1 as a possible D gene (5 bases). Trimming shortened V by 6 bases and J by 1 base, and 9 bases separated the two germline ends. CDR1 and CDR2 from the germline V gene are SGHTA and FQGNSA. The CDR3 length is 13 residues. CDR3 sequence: CASRGEANTEAFF. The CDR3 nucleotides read TGTGCCAGCAGGGGGGAGGCGAACACTGAAGCTTTCTTT. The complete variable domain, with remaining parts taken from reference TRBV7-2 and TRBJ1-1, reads GAGVSQSPSNKVTEKGKDVELRCDPISGHTALYWYRQSLGQGLEFLIYFQGNSAPDKSGLPSDRFSAERTGGSVSTLTIQRTQQEDSAVYLCASRGEANTEAFFGQGTRLTVV.

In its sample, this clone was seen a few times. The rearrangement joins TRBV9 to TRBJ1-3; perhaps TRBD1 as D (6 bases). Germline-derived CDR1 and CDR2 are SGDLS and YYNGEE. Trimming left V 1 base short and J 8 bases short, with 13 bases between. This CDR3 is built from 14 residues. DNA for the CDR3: TGTGCCAGCAGCGTATTTGGGGACACGGACACCATATATTTT. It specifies CASSVFGDTDTIYF.

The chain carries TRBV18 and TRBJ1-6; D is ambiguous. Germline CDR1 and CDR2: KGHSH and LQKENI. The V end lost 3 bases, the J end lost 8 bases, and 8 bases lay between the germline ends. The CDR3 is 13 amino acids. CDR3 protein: CASSPSLDSPLHF. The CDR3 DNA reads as TGTGCCAGCTCACCGTCTTTGGATTCACCCCTCCACTTT.

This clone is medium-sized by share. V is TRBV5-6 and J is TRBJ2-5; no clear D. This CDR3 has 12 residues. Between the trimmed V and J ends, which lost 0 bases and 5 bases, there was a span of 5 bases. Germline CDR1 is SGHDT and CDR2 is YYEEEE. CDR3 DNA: TGTGCCAGCAGCTTGGCCGGTGAGACCCAGTACTTC. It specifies CASSLAGETQYF.

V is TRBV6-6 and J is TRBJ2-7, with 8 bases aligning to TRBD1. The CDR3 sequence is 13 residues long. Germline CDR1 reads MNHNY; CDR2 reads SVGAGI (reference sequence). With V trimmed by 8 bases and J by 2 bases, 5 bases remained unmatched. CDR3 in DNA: TGTGCCAGCGGACCCAGGGGGCCCTACGAGCAGTACTTC. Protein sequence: CASGPRGPYEQYF.

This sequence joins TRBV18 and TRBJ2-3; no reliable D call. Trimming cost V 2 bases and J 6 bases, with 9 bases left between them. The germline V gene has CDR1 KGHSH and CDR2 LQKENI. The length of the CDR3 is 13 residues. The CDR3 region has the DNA TGTGCCAGCTCACCATTCGGCGAGGATACGCAGTATTTT. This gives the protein CASSPFGEDTQYF.

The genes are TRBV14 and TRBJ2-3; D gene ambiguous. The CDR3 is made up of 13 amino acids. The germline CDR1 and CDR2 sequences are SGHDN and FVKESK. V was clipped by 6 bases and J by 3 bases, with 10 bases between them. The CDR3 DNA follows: TGTGCCAGCAGTCTGTCCGGGACAGATACGCAGTATTTT. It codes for CASSLSGTDTQYF. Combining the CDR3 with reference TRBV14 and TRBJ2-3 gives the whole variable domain EAGVTQFPSHSVIEKGQTVTLRCDPISGHDNLYWYRRVMGKEIKFLLHFVKESKQDESGMPNNRFLAERTGGTYSTLKVQPAELEDSGVYFCASSLSGTDTQYFGPGTRLTVL.

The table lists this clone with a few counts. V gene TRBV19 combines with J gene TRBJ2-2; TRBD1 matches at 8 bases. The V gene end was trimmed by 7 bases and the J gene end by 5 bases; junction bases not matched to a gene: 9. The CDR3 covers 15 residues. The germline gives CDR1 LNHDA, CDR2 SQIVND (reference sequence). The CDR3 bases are TGTGCCAGTAAACCCTTGGACAGGGAAACCGGGGAGCTGTTTTTT. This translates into CASKPLDRETGELFF.

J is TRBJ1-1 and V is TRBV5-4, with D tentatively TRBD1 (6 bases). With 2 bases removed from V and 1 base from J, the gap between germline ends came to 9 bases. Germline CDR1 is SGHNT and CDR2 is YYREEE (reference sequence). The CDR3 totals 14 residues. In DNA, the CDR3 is TGTGCCAGCAGCTTTGTCAGGGGGAACACTGAAGCTTTCTTT. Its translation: CASSFVRGNTEAFF.

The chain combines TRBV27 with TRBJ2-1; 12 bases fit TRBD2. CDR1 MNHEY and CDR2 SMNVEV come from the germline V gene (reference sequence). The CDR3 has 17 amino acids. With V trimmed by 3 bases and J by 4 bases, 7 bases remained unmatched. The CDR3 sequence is CASSLASGRGIYNEQFF. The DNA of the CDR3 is TGTGCCAGCAGTTTGGCTAGCGGGAGGGGTATATACAATGAGCAGTTCTTC.

The CDR3 DNA follows: TGCGCCAGCAGCCTACTGGGACAGTCCCGCGGCTACACCTTC. It codes for CASSLLGQSRGYTF. The chain joins TRBV5-1 to TRBJ1-2; 7 bases fit TRBD1. The CDR3 is 14 residues long. Germline lookup yields CDR1 SGHRS and CDR2 YFSETQ. The J segment lost 8 bases and the V segment lost 4 bases, leaving 11 bases of the junction unmatched.

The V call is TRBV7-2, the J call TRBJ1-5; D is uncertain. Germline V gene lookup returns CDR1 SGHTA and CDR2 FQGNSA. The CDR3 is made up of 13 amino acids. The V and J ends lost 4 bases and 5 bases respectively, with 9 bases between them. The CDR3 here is CASSSSRDQPQHF. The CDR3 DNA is TGTGCCAGCAGCTCCTCAAGGGATCAGCCCCAGCATTTT. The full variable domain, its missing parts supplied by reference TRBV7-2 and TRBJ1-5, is GAGVSQSPSNKVTEKGKDVELRCDPISGHTALYWYRQSLGQGLEFLIYFQGNSAPDKSGLPSDRFSAERTGGSVSTLTIQRTQQEDSAVYLCASSSSRDQPQHFGDGTRLSIL.

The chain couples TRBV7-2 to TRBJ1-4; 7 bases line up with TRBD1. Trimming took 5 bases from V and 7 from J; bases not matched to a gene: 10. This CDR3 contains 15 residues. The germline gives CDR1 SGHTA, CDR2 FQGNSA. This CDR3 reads CASSPWGRGSEKLFF. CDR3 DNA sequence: TGTGCCAGCAGCCCATGGGGCAGGGGGTCTGAAAAACTGTTTTTT.